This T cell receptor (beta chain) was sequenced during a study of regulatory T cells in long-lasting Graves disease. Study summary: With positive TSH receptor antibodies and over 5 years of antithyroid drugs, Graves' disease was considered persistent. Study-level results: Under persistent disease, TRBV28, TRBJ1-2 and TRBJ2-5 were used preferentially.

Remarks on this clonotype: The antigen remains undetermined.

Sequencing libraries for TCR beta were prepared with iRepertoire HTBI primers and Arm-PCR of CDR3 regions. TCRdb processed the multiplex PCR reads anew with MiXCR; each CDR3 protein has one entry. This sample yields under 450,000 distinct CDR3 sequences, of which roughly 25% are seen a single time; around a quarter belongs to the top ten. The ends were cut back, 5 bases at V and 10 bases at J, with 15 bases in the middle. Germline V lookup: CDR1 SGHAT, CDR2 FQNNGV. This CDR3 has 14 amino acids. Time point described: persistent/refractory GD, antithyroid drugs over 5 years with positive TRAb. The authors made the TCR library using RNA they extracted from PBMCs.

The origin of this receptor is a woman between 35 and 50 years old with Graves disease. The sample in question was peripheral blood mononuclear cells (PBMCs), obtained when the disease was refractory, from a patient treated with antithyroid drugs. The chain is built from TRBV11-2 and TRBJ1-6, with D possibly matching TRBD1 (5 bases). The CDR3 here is CASSMGGSNSPLHF. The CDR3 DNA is TGTGCCAGCAGCATGGGGGGGTCGAACTCACCCCTCCACTTT.